The subject of this entry is one TCR beta chain. The antigen remains unidentified. Germline V gene sequence: CDR1 LNHNV, CDR2 YYDKDF (reference sequence). The CDR3 runs to 17 residues. V lost 3 bases to trimming and J lost 0 bases, with 16 bases between them. The authors ran the immunoSEQ assay, v3.0, at survey level. Sequencing was intended to reach 40,000-50,000 T-cell genomes per sample. Sequencing used immunoSEQ multiplex PCR; TCRdb keeps in-frame clones, though not all of them. The table lists about 5,600 clones, over 75% of them singletons, with roughly a tenth in the top ten. The data derive from a study of long-term antiretroviral therapy in people with HIV. The study's findings and limits: Repertoire composition at all time points was dominated by clones that had expanded before ART.

Treatment locations for all participants with HIV were in the United States. The specimen was unsorted PBMCs, collected 1.8 years before starting antiretroviral therapy. The genes are TRBV15 and TRBJ2-3; the D is unclear. The source of this sequence is a man aged 35 to 55 with HIV. In DNA, the CDR3 is TGTGCCACCAGCAGCTCTCGAATAGCAGCTAGCACAGATACGCAGTATTTT. Protein: CATSSSRIAASTDTQYF. Complete variable domain (other parts from reference TRBV15 and TRBJ2-3): DAMVIQNPRYQVTQFGKPVTLSCSQTLNHNVMYWYQQKSSQAPKLLFHYYDKDFNNEADTPDNFQSRRPNTSFCFLDIRSPGLGDTAMYLCATSSSRIAASTDTQYFGPGTRLTVL.